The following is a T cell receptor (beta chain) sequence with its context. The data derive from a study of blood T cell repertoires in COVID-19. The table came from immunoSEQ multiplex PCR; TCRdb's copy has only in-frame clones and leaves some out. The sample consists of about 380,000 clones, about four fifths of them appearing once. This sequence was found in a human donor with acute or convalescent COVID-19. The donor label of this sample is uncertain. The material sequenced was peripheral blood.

CDR3 protein: CASSLPGITDTQYF. The CDR3 coding sequence is TGCGCCAGCAGTCTACCAGGGATCACAGATACGCAGTATTTT. V usage is TRBV10-2 and J usage is TRBJ2-3; D is possibly TRBD1 (5 bases). CDR1 and CDR2 from the germline V gene are WSHSY and SAAADI. Trimming took off 5 bases at V and 2 bases at J, with 11 bases between the two ends. This CDR3 region has 14 residues.